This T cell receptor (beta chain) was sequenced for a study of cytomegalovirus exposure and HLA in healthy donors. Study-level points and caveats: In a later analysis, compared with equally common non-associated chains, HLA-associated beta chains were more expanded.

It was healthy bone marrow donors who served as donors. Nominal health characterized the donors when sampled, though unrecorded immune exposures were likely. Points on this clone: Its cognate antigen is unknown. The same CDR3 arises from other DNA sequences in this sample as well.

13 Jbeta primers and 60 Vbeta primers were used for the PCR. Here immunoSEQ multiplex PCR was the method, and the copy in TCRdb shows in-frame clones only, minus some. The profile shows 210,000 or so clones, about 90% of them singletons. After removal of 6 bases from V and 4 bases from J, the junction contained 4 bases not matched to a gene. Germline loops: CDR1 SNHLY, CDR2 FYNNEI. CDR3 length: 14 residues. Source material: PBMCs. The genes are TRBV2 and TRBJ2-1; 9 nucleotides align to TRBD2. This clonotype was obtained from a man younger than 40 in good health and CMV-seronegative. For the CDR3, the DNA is TGTGCCAGCAGGGCTAGCGGGACTTACAATGAGCAGTTCTTC. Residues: CASRASGTYNEQFF.